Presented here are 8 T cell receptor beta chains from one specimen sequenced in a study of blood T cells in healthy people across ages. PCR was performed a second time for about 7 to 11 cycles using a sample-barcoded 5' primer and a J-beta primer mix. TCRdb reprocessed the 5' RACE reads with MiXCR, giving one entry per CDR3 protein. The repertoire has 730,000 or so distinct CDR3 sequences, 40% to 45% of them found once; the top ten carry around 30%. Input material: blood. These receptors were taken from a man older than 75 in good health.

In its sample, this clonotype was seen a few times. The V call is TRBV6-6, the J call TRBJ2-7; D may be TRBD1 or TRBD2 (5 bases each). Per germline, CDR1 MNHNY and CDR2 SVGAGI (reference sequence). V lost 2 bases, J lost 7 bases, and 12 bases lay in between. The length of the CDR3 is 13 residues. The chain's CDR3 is CASSYGATIEQYF. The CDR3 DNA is TGTGCCAGCAGTTACGGGGCGACTATTGAGCAGTACTTC.

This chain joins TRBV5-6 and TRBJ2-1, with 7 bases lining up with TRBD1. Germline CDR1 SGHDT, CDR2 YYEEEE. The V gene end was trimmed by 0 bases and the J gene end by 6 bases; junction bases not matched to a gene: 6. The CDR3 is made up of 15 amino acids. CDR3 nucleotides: TGTGCCAGCAGCTTGGACAGGGGAAGGGTCAATGAGCAGTTCTTC. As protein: CASSLDRGRVNEQFF. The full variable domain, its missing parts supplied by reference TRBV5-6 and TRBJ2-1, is DAGVTQSPTHLIKTRGQQVTLRCSPKSGHDTVSWYQQALGQGPQFIFQYYEEEERQRGNFPDRFSGHQFPNYSSELNVNALLLGDSALYLCASSLDRGRVNEQFFGPGTRLTVL.

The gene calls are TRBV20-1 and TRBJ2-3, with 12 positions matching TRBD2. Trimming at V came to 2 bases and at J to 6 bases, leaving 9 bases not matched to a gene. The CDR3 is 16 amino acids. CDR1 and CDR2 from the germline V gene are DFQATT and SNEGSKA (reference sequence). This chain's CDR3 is CSARTQTSGRADTQYF. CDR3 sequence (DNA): TGCAGTGCTAGAACCCAGACTAGCGGGAGAGCCGATACGCAGTATTTT.

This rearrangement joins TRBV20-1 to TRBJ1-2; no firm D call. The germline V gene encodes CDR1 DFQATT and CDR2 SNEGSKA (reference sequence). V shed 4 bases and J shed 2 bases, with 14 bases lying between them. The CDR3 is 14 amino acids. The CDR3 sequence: CSATPDGDNYGYTF. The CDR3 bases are TGCAGTGCTACGCCTGACGGTGACAACTATGGCTACACCTTC.

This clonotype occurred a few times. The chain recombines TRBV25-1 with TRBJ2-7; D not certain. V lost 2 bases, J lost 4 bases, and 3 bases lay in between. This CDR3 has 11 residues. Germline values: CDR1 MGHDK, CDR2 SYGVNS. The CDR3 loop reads CASSEVYEQYF. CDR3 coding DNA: TGTGCCAGCAGTGAAGTTTACGAGCAGTACTTC.

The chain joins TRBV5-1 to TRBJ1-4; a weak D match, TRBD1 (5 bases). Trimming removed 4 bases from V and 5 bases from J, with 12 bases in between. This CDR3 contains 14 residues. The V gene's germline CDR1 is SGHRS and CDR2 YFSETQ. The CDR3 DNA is TGCGCCAGCAGCGGGGACGGGAGAAATGAAAAACTGTTTTTT. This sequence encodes CASSGDGRNEKLFF. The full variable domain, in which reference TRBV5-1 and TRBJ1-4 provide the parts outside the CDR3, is KAGVTQTPRYLIKTRGQQVTLSCSPISGHRSVSWYQQTPGQGLQFLFEYFSETQRNKGNFPGRFSGRQFSNSRSEMNVSTLELGDSALYLCASSGDGRNEKLFFGSGTQLSVL.

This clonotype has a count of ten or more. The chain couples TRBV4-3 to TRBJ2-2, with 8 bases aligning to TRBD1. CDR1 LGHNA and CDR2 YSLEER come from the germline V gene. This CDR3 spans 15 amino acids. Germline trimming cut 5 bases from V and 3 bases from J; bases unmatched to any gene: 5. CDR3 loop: CASSRQGRYTGELFF. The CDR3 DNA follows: TGCGCCAGCAGCAGACAGGGGCGGTACACCGGGGAGCTGTTTTTT.

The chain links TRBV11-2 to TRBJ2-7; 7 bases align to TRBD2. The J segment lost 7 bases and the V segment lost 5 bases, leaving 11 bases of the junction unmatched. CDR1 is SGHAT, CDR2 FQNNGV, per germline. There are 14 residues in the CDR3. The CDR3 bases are TGTGCCAGCAGCCAACTGGGGGGGTTTGGGGAGCAGTACTTC. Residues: CASSQLGGFGEQYF.